This T cell receptor beta chain was profiled in a study of Ad26.COV2.S vaccination and SARS-CoV-2 variants. Study-wide context: Into the muscle, Ad26.COV2.S was dosed once or twice, 56 days apart.

The data were produced by immunoSEQ multiplex PCR, yet TCRdb's version contains in-frame clones alone and is incomplete. The table shows 350,000 to 500,000 clones, with around 90% occurring only once. Germline V gene data show CDR1 as MDHEN and CDR2 as SYDVKM. This CDR3 is built from 15 residues. V gave up 3 bases and J gave up 3 bases, with 12 bases separating them. Overall study findings and caveats: Similar non-spike TCR breadth was observed in recipients of vaccine and of placebo. People who got the vaccine had more spike-specific TCR breadth than people who got placebo.

Treatment reported: some 20 received Ad26.COV2.S at low or high dose, single or two shots; 5 received placebo; per-sample allocation not given. Sampling was done on day 63 after the first vaccine or placebo injection. Regarding this clone: Its antigen is undetermined.

This TCR derives from a person between 18 and 65 years old who received the Ad26.COV2.S COVID-19 vaccine or a placebo. This chain connects TRBV28 to TRBJ1-5; maybe TRBD1 (5 bases). This sample comprised peripheral blood, obtained in a trial of Ad26.COV2.S vaccine versus placebo. CDR3 region: CASSFSDRFNQPQHF. The CDR3 DNA reads TGTGCCAGCAGTTTCTCAGACAGATTCAATCAGCCCCAGCATTTT.